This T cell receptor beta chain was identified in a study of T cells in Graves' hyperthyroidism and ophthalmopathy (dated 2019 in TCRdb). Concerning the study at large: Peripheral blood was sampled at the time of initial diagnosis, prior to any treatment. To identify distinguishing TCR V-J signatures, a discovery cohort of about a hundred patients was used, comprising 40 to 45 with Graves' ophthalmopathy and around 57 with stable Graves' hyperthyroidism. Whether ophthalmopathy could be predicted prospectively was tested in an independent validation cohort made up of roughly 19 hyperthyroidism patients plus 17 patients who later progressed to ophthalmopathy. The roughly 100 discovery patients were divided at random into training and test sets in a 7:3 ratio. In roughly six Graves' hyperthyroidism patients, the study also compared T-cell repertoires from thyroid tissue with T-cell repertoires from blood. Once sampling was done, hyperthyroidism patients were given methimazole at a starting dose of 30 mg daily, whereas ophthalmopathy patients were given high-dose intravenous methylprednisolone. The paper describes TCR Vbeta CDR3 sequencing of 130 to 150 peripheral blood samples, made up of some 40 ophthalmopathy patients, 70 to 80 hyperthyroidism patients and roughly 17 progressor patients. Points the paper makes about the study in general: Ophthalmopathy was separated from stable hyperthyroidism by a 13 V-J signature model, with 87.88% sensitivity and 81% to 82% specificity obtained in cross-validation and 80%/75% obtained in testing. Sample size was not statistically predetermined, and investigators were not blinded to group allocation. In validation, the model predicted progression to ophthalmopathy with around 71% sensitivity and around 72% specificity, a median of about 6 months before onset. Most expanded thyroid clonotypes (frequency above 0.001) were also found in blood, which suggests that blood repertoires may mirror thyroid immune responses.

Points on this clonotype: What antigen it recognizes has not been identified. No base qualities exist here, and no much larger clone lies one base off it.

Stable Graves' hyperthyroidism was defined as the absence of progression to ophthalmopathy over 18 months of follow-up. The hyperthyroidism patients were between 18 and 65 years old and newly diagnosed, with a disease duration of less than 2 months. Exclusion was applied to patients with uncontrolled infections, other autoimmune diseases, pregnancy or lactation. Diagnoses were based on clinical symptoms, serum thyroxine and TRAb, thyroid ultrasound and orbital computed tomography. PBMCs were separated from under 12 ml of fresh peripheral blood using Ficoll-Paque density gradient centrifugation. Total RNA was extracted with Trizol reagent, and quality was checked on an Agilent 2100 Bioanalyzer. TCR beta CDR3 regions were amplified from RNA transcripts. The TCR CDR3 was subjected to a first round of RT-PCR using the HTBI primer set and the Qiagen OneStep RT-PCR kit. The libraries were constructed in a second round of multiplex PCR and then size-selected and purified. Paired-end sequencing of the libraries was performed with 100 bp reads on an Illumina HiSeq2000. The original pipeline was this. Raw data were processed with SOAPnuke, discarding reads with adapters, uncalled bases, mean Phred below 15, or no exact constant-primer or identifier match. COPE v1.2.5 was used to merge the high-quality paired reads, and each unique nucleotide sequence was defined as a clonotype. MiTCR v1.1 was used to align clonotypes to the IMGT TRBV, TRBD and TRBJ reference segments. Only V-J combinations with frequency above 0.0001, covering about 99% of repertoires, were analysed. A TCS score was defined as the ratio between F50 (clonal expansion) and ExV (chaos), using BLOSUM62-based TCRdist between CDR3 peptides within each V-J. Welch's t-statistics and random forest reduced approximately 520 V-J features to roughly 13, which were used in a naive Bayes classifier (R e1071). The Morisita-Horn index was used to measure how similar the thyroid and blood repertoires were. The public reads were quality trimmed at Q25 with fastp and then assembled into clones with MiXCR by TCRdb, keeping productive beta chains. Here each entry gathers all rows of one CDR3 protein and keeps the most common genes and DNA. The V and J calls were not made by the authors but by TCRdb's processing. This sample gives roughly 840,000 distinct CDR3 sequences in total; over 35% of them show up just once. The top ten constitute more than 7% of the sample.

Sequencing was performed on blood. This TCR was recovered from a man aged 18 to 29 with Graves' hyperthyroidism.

Read as DNA, the sequence is TGTGCCAGCAGCCAAGTTGCAGGGGACAATCAGCCCCAGCATTTT. This encodes CASSQVAGDNQPQHF. The receptor chain draws on TRBV7-9 and TRBJ1-5, and TRBD1 may be the D gene, going by 6 matching bases. CDR1 and CDR2, per the germline V gene (reference sequence), are SEHNR and FQNEAQ. Cut back by 5 bases and 3 bases, the V and J ends lie 14 bases apart. Inclusive of the bounding cysteine and phenylalanine, the CDR3 is 15 residues long. The only DNA kept is the CDR3, 45 bases in frame from the first base. The reference TRBV7-9 and TRBJ1-5 proteins fill in what lies around the CDR3, so the full variable domain reads DTGVSQNPRHKITKRGQNVTFRCDPISEHNRLYWYRQTLGQGPEFLTYFQNEAQLEKSRLLSDRFSAERPKGSFSTLEIQRTEQGDSAMYLCASSQVAGDNQPQHFGDGTRLSIL.